This TCR beta chain came from a study of OX40 agonist ivuxolimab in advanced cancers. Study details: A history of anti-PD-1, anti-PD-L1 or anti-CTLA-4 therapy was acceptable, and approximately 40% had some.

Study-level results: Clonal expansion from baseline to week 6 occurred in both CD4+ and CD8+ T cells.

TCRdb's copy holds only in-frame clones and misses some; the assay was immunoSEQ multiplex PCR. This table holds more than 85,000 clones, about 89% found once. This CDR3 is 16 amino acids long. Germline CDR1 and CDR2: SGHRS and YFSETQ. V lost 0 bases and J lost 0, with 13 bases in between. Autoimmune disease history or systemic immunosuppression meant exclusion. Regarding this clone: Antigen unknown.

The TCR was taken from an adult with an advanced solid tumor such as melanoma, head and neck, liver or kidney cancer. The chain employs TRBV5-1 and TRBJ2-7; D is perhaps TRBD1 or TRBD2 (5 bases each). Source: CD4+ or CD8+ T cells sorted from blood, taken in a trial of the OX40 agonist ivuxolimab. This CDR3 is CASSLESPGTSYEQYF. Here the CDR3 DNA reads TGCGCCAGCAGCTTGGAATCCCCGGGGACCTCCTACGAGCAGTACTTC.